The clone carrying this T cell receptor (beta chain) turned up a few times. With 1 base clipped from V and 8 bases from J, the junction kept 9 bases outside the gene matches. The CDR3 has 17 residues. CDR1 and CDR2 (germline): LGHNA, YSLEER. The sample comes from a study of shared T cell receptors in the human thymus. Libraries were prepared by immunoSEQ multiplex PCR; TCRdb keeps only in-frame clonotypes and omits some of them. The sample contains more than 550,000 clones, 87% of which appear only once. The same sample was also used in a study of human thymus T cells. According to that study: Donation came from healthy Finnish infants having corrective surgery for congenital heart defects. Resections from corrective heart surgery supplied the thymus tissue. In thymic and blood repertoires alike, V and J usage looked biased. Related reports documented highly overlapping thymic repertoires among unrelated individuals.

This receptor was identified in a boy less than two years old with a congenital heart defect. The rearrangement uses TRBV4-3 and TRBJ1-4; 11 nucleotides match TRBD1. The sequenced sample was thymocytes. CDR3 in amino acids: CASSQVGVGTGGEKLFF. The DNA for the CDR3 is TGCGCCAGCAGCCAAGTCGGAGTGGGGACAGGGGGAGAAAAACTGTTTTTT.